This TCR beta chain was retrieved from a study of blood T cell repertoires in COVID-19. Study overall: There were acute and convalescent COVID-19 samples, and they came from the United States, Italy and Spain. Nucleic acid was either cDNA or gDNA, and it came from T cells, B-cell-depleted T cells, or PBMCs.

With 5 bases clipped from V and 7 bases from J, the junction kept 8 bases outside the gene matches. The CDR3 covers 15 residues. Germline values: CDR1 SNHLY, CDR2 FYNNEI. Sequencing was performed with immunoSEQ multiplex PCR; in TCRdb, only in-frame clones are kept and a portion is missing. The sample carries roughly 73,000 clones, more than 75% recorded once. Sample: peripheral blood. The sequence derives from a human donor in a cohort sampled during active COVID-19. The V gene is TRBV2, the J gene TRBJ2-2; 9 bases agree with TRBD1. CDR3 loop: CASSRRTGAVGELFF. CDR3 bases: TGTGCCAGCAGTCGGCGGACAGGGGCGGTCGGGGAGCTGTTTTTT.